What follows are 11 T cell receptor beta chains derived from one specimen sequenced in a study of blood T cell repertoires in COVID-19. TCRdb's table, derived via immunoSEQ multiplex PCR, lists solely in-frame clones and lacks some. The table lists 240,000 or so clones, roughly 80% of them singletons. Source material: peripheral blood. Receptor source: a woman aged 18 to 35 with acute or convalescent COVID-19.

This sequence joins TRBV6-6 and TRBJ2-3, with 7 bases matching TRBD2. In germline, CDR1 is MNHNY, CDR2 SVGAGI (reference sequence). CDR3 size: 16 residues. The V and J ends lost 6 bases and 3 bases, in that order; junction bases with no gene match: 12. The CDR3: CASRGRDYGKTDTQYF. In nucleotides, the CDR3 is TGTGCCAGCAGGGGTAGGGACTACGGGAAAACAGATACGCAGTATTTT.

The chain recombines TRBV11-2 with TRBJ2-3, with D unclear. The length of the CDR3 is 15 residues. V gave up 5 bases and J gave up 1 base, with 13 bases separating them. Germline V gives CDR1 SGHAT, CDR2 FQNNGV. CDR3 nucleotide sequence: TGTGCCAGCAGCCCCCTGTTGAGTGGCACAGATACGCAGTATTTT. Translated: CASSPLLSGTDTQYF.

The sample holds one count of this clone. V gene TRBV30 combines with J gene TRBJ2-3; D gene ambiguous. Germline lookup yields CDR1 GTSNPN and CDR2 SVGIG (reference sequence). The V end lost 0 bases, the J end lost 1 base, and 11 bases lay between the germline ends. The length of the CDR3 is 15 residues. CDR3 in amino acids: CAWSVLTHGTDTQYF. CDR3 DNA sequence: TGTGCCTGGAGTGTACTCACCCACGGCACAGATACGCAGTATTTT.

Only a few counts were recorded for this clone. The rearrangement uses TRBV19 and TRBJ1-4; 10 positions agree with TRBD1. Unmatched junction bases numbered 2, after V lost 4 bases and J lost 6 bases. Germline V CDR1 and CDR2: LNHDA, SQIVND (reference sequence). The CDR3 is made up of 14 amino acids. In DNA, the CDR3 is TGTGCCAGTAGTAGACAGGGGGCGGATGAAAAACTGTTTTTT. It codes for CASSRQGADEKLFF.

Concerning this clone itself: The junction and the germline gene differ at one end; a read error may be behind it. The chain is built from TRBV13 and TRBJ2-7; 8 bases match TRBD1. The CDR3 contains 15 residues. Germline V gene sequence: CDR1 PRHDT, CDR2 FYEKMQ (reference sequence). In DNA form, the CDR3 reads TGTGCCAGCAGCGTAGGAGGACAGGGATTCTACGAGCAGTACTTC. It is translated as CASSVGGQGFYEQYF.

The chain is built from TRBV6-5 and TRBJ1-2; no definite D call. The CDR3 covers 12 residues. The germline gives CDR1 MNHEY, CDR2 SVGAGI. Trimming removed 5 bases from V and 4 bases from J, with 8 bases in between. CDR3 protein: CASSPGSYGYTF. The CDR3 bases are TGTGCCAGCAGTCCGGGGTCCTATGGCTACACCTTC.

This sequence joins TRBV19 and TRBJ1-5; TRBD1 is a possible D gene (6 bases). The CDR3 consists of 16 residues. Germline lookup yields CDR1 LNHDA and CDR2 SQIVND (reference sequence). The V and J ends lost 6 bases and 2 bases respectively, with 17 bases between them. The CDR3: CASSGQLGVGNQPQHF. The DNA for the CDR3 is TGTGCCAGTAGCGGACAGTTAGGGGTTGGCAATCAGCCCCAGCATTTT. Filled out from reference TRBV19 and TRBJ1-5, the complete variable domain reads DGGITQSPKYLFRKEGQNVTLSCEQNLNHDAMYWYRQDPGQGLRLIYYSQIVNDFQKGDIAEGYSVSREKKESFPLTVTSAQKNPTAFYLCASSGQLGVGNQPQHFGDGTRLSIL.

The chain recombines TRBV24-1 with TRBJ2-7; D not resolved. The CDR3 covers 11 residues. CDR1 is KGHDR and CDR2 is SFDVKD in the germline V gene. The V gene lost 3 bases and the J gene lost 3 bases, with 2 bases spanning the gap. CDR3 nucleotides: TGTGCCACCAGTGATCTCTACGAGCAGTACTTC. Residues: CATSDLYEQYF.

The chain is built from TRBV18 and TRBJ2-1, with TRBD1 as a possible D gene (5 bases). The ends were cut back, 6 bases at V and 4 bases at J, with 16 bases in the middle. Germline V gene data show CDR1 as KGHSH and CDR2 as LQKENI. This CDR3 spans 15 amino acids. CDR3: CASSLRQIQYNEQFF. The CDR3 DNA follows: TGTGCCAGCTCCCTACGACAGATTCAATACAATGAGCAGTTCTTC.

CDR3 DNA: TGTGCCATCAGTGAGGGGACAGGGAATTCACCCCTCCACTTT. This sequence encodes CAISEGTGNSPLHF. The V and J genes are TRBV10-3 and TRBJ1-6, with 9 bases aligning to TRBD1. This CDR3 comprises 14 residues. V lost 2 bases and J lost 7; bases outside the gene matches: 0. Germline V lookup: CDR1 ENHRY, CDR2 SYGVKD.

This chain connects TRBV28 to TRBJ1-2; D is undetermined. Deletions cut 3 bases from V and 1 base from J, with 18 bases between. The germline gives CDR1 MDHEN, CDR2 SYDVKM. This CDR3 is built from 17 residues. Here the CDR3 reads CASSFGDSRSGNYGYTF. Here the CDR3 DNA reads TGTGCCAGCAGTTTTGGCGACTCCCGGTCGGGTAACTATGGCTACACCTTC.